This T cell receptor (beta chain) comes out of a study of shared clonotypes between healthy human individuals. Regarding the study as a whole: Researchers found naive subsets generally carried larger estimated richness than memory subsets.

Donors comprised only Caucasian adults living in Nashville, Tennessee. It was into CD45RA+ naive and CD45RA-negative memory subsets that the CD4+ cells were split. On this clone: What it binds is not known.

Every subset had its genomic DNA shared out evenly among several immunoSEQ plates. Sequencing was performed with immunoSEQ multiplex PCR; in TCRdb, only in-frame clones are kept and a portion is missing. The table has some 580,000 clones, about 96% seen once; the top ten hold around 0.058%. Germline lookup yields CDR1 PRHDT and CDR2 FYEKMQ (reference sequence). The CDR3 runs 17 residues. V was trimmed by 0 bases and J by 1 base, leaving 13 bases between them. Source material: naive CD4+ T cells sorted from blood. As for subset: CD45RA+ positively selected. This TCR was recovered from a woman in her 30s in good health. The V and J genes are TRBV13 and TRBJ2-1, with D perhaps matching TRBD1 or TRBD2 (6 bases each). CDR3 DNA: TGTGCCAGCAGCTTAGGTGGGGGGCTAAGGTCCTACAATGAGCAGTTCTTC. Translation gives CASSLGGGLRSYNEQFF.